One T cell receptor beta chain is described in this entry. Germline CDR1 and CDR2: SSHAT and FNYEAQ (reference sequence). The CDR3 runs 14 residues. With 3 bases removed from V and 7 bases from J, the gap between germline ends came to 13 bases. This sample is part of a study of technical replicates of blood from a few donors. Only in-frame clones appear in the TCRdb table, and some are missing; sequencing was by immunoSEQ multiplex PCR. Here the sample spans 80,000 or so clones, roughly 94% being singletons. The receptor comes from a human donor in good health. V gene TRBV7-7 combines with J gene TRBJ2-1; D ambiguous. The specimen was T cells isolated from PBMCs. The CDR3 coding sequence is TGTGCCAGCAGCTTGGAGCTAAGCGCAAATGAGCAGTTCTTC. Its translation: CASSLELSANEQFF.